This entry is about one TCR beta chain. Its antigen is not identified. TCR beta CDR3 regions were amplified from RNA transcripts. TCR CDR3 regions were first amplified by RT-PCR with HTBI primers. TCRdb itself ran the multiplex PCR reads through MiXCR, one entry per CDR3 protein. The data contain about 210,000 distinct CDR3 sequences, about 18% of them seen just once; the ten biggest clones take up 35% to 50%. Orbital computed tomography, thyroid ultrasound, serum thyroxine and TRAb, and clinical symptoms together informed the diagnoses. Isolation of PBMCs was performed on around 9.7 ml fresh peripheral blood. The data originate from a study of T cells in Graves' hyperthyroidism and ophthalmopathy. Study results and limitations: Ophthalmopathy was separated from stable hyperthyroidism by a 13 V-J model. The model's output predicted ophthalmopathy at a median of roughly 6.9 months prior to onset.

CDR3 length equals 15 residues. Germline V gene sequence: CDR1 SEHNR, CDR2 FQNEAQ (reference sequence). V shed 2 bases and J shed 2 bases, with 9 bases lying between them. This clonotype was sampled from a man aged 35 to 55 with Graves' hyperthyroidism. The sequenced sample was blood. The chain employs TRBV7-9 and TRBJ2-2; no definite D call. Written as DNA, the CDR3 is TGTGCCAGCAGCTTATTCCGGGTTAACACCGGGGAGCTGTTTTTT. The encoded protein is CASSLFRVNTGELFF.